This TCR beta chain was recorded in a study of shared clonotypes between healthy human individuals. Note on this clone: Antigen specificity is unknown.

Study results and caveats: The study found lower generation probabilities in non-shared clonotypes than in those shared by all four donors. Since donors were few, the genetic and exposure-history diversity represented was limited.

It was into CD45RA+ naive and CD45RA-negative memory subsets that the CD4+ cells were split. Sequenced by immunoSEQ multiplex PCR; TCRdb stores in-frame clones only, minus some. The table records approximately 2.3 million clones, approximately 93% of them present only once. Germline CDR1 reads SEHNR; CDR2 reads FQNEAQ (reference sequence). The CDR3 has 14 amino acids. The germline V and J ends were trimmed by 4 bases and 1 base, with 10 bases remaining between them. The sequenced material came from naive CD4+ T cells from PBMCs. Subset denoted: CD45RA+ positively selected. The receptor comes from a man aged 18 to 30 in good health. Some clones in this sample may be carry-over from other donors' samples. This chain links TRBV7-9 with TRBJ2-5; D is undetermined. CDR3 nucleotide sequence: TGTGCCAGCAGCTCCTCCCGCGGCCAAGAGACCCAGTACTTC. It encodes CASSSSRGQETQYF.